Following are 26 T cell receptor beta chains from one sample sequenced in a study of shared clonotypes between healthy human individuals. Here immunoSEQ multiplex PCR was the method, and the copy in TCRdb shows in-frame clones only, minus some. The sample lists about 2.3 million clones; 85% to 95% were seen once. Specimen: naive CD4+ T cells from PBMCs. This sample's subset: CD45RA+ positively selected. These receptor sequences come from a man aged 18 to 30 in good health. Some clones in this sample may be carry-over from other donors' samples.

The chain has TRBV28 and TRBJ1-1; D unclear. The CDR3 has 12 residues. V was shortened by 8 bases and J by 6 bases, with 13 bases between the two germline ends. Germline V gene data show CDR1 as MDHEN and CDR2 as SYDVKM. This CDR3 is CASHGVQSEAFF. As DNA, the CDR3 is TGTGCCAGCCACGGGGTTCAATCTGAAGCTTTCTTT.

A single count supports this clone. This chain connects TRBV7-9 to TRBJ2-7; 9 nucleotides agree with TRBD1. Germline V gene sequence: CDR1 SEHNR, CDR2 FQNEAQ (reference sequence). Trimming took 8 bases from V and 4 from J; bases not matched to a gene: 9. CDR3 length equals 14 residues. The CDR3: CASRGDRDGYEQYF. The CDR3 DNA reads TGTGCCAGCCGAGGGGACAGGGACGGATACGAGCAGTACTTC.

CDR3 nucleotides: TGTGCCAGCAGCCGGACTCCTCTCTACGAGCAGTACTTC. This sequence encodes CASSRTPLYEQYF. The V gene is TRBV7-9, the J gene TRBJ2-7, with TRBD2 as a possible D gene (5 bases). The CDR3 consists of 13 residues. Germline lookup yields CDR1 SEHNR and CDR2 FQNEAQ (reference sequence). V lost 5 bases and J lost 3, with 11 bases in between.

The CDR3: CASSWLGGSNQPQHF. CDR3 in DNA: TGTGCCAGCAGTTGGCTAGGGGGGAGCAATCAGCCCCAGCATTTT. The chain joins TRBV28 to TRBJ1-5, with D possibly matching TRBD1 (6 bases). Trimming took off 4 bases at V and 1 base at J, with 11 bases between the two ends. The CDR3 contains 15 residues. Germline CDR1 MDHEN, CDR2 SYDVKM.

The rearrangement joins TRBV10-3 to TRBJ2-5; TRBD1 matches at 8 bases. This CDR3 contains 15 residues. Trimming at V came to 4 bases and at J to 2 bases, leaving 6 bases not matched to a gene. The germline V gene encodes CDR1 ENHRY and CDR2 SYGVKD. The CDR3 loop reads CAISGPGQVQETQYF. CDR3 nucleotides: TGTGCCATCAGTGGCCCGGGACAGGTTCAAGAGACCCAGTACTTC.

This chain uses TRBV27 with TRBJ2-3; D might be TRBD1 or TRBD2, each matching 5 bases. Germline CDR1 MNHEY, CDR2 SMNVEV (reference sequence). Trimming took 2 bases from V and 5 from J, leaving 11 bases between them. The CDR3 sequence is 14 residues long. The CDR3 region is CASSLIQGEDTQYF. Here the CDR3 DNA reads TGTGCCAGCAGTTTAATCCAGGGAGAAGATACGCAGTATTTT.

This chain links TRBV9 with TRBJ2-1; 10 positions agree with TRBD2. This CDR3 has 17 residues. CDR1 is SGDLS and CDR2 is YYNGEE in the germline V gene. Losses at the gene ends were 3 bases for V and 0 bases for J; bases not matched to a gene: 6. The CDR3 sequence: CASSEGLAFSSYNEQFF. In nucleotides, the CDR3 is TGTGCCAGCAGCGAGGGACTAGCGTTTAGCTCCTACAATGAGCAGTTCTTC.

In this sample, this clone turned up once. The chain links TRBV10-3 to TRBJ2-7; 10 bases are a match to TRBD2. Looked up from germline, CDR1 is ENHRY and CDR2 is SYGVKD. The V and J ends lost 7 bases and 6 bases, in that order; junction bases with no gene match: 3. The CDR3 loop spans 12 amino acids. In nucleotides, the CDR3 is TGTGCCATCACTAGCGGGAGCACCGAGCAGTACTTC. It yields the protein CAITSGSTEQYF.

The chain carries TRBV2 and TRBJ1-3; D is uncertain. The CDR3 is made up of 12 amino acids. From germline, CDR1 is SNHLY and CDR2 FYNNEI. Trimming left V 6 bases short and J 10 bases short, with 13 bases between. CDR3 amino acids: CASRDPGDTIYF. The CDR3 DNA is TGTGCCAGCAGGGACCCTGGAGATACCATATATTTT.

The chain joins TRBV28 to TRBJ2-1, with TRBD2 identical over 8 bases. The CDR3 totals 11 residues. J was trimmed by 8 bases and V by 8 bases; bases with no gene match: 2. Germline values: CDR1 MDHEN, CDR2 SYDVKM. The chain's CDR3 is CASRGGYEQFF. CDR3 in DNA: TGTGCCAGCCGGGGGGGCTATGAGCAGTTCTTC.

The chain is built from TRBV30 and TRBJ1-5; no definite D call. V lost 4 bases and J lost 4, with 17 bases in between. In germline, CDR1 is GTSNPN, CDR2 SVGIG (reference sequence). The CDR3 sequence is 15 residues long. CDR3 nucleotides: TGTGCCTGGAAAATAGCCGGTACCGATAATCAGCCCCAGCATTTT. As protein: CAWKIAGTDNQPQHF.

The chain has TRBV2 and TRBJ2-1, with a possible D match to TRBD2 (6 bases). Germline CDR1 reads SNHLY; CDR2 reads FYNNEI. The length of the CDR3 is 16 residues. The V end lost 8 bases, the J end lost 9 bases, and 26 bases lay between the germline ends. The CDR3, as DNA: TGTGCCAGCCGTCAACGGGGACTGGCTTTGACCGGTGAGCAGTTCTTC. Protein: CASRQRGLALTGEQFF.

The CDR3 spells CASSPSGQGAPDTQYF. DNA for the CDR3: TGTGCCAGCAGCCCCTCGGGACAGGGGGCCCCAGATACGCAGTATTTT. J is TRBJ2-3 and V is TRBV7-8, with 12 bases that match TRBD1. With 5 bases clipped from V and 4 bases from J, the junction kept 7 bases outside the gene matches. The CDR3 has 16 residues. CDR1 and CDR2 from the germline V gene are SGHVS and FQNEAQ.

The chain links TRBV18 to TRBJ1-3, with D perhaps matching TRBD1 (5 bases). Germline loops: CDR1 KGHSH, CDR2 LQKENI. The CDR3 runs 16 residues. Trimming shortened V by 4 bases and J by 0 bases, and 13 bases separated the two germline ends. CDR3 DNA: TGTGCCAGCTCACTCGACAGACAGATCTCTGGAAACACCATATATTTT. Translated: CASSLDRQISGNTIYF.

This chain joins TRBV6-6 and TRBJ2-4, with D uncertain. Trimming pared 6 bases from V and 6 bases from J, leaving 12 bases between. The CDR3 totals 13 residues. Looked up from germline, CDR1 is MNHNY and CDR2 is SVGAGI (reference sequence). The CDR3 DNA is TGTGCCAGCAGCAATCCACGCGGAAACATTCAGTACTTC. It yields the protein CASSNPRGNIQYF.

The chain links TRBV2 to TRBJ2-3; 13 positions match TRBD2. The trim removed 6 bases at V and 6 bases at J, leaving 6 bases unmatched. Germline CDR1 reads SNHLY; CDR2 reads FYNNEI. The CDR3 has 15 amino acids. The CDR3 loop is CASRTRLAGGDTQYF. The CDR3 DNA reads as TGTGCCAGCAGGACCAGACTAGCGGGAGGTGATACGCAGTATTTT.

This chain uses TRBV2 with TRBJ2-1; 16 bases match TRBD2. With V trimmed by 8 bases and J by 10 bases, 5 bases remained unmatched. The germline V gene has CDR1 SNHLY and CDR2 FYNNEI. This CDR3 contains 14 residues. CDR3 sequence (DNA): TGTGCCAGCGGGACTAGCGGGAGGGTAGGCGAGCAGTTCTTC. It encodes CASGTSGRVGEQFF.

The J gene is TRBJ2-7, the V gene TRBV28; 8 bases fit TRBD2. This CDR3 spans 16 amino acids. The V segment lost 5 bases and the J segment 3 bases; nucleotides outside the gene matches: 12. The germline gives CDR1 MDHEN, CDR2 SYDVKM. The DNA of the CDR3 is TGTGCCAGCAGTCCAATAGCGGGAAAGGGGATCTACGAGCAGTACTTC. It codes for CASSPIAGKGIYEQYF.

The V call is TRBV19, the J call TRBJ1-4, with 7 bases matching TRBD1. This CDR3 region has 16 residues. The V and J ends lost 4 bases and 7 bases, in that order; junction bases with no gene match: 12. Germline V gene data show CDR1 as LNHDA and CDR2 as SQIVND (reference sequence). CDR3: CASSNITGVVGEKLFF. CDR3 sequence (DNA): TGTGCCAGTAGTAACATAACAGGGGTTGTCGGTGAAAAACTGTTTTTT.

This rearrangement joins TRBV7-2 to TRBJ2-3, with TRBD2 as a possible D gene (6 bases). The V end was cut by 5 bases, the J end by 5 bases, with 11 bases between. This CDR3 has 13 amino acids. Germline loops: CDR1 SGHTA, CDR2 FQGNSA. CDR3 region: CASSQLGGDTQYF. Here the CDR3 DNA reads TGTGCCAGCAGCCAACTGGGGGGAGATACGCAGTATTTT.

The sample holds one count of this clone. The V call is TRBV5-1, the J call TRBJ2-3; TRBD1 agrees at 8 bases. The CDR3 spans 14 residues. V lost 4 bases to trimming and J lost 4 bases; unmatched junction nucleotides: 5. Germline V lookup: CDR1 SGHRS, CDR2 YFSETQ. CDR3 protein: CASSQDRVADTQYF. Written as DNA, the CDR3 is TGCGCCAGCAGCCAGGACAGGGTCGCAGATACGCAGTATTTT.

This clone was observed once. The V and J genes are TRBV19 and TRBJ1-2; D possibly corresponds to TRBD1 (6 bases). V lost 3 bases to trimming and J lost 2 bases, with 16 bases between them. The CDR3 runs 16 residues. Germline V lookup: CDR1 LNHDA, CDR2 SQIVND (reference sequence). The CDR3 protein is CASSISHAGANYGYTF. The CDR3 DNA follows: TGTGCCAGTAGTATCAGTCACGCAGGGGCGAACTATGGCTACACCTTC.

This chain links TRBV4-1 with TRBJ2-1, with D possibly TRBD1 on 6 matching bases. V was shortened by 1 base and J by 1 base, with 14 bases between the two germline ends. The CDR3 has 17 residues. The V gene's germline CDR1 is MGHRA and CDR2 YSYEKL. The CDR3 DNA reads TGCGCCAGCAGCCAAGGAGGTTGGACAGTTTCCTACAATGAGCAGTTCTTC. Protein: CASSQGGWTVSYNEQFF.

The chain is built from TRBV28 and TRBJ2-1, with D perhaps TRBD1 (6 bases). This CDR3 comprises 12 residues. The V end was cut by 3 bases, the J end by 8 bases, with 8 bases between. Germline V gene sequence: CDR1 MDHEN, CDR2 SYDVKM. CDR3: CASSLGAYEQFF. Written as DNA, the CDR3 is TGTGCCAGCAGTTTGGGGGCGTATGAGCAGTTCTTC. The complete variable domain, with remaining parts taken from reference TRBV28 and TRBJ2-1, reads DVKVTQSSRYLVKRTGEKVFLECVQDMDHENMFWYRQDPGLGLRLIYFSYDVKMKEKGDIPEGYSVSREKKERFSLILESASTNQTSMYLCASSLGAYEQFFGPGTRLTVL.

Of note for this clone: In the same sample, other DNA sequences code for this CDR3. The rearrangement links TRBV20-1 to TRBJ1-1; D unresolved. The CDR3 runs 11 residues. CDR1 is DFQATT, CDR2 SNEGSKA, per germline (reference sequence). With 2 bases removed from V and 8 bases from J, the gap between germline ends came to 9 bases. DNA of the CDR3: TGCAGTGCTAGACGGGGAGGGGAAGCTTTCTTT. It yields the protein CSARRGGEAFF.

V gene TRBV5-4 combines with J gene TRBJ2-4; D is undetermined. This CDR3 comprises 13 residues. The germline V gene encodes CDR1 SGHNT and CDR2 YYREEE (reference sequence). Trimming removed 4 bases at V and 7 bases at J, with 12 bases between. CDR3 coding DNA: TGTGCCAGCAGCCCGGGTATTTCGAACATTCAGTACTTC. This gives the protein CASSPGISNIQYF.